The sequence of this TCR beta chain was determined in a study of cytotoxic CD8 clonotypes in ibrutinib-treated CLL (dated by TCRdb to the early 2020s). About the investigation overall: The cohort included around 15 treatment-naive and around 10 relapsed/refractory patients; under 18 were IGHV unmutated. Responses were partial in some 24 patients and complete in 2; after median roughly 69 months follow-up, around 14 stayed in remission and about twelve progressed. Response samples were taken after a median of 12 months on treatment, ranging from roughly 6 to 36 months. On average, each sample yielded 255,043 productive templates and tens of thousands of productive rearrangements. Longitudinal samples were available for about 30% of the 86 trial participants. Cryopreserved peripheral blood mononuclear cells were collected before treatment, at response, and at either disease progression or sustained remission. Every remission and progressive disease sample was obtained while ibrutinib was still being received by the patients. Here is what the overall study found, with its caveats: At baseline, clonality was higher than in age-matched healthy donors and showed a strong correlation with circulating CD8+ T-cell counts. Clonality increased at ibrutinib response, stayed stable in sustained remission, and fell back toward baseline at progression. Sampling times were not matched between patients in sustained remission and patients whose disease was progressing, and lymph node repertoires were not examined. Public clonotypes were found to be uncommon and were observed to contract or remain stable during treatment; the increase in clonality was shown to reflect expansion of private clonotypes at ibrutinib response.

A MiSeq instrument was used for deep resolution sequencing, which targeted depths ranging from 1 in 1 million up to 1 in 200,000 T cells, with coverage averaging 10x for each clonotype. TCR beta libraries were generated with the immunoSEQ hsTCRB Kit. As for the original processing: Data were analyzed with ImmunoSEQ Data Assistant and ImmunoSEQ Analyzer, with V, D and J genes assigned per IMGT definitions. Clonality, which ranges from 0 to 1, was calculated by subtracting the normalized Shannon entropy of productive rearrangement frequencies from one. Only overrepresented clonotypes making up at least 0.05% of the repertoire of each patient were included in the public clonotype analysis. About a dozen age-matched healthy donor repertoires from immuneACCESS served as clonality controls. The clones in this table, taken by TCRdb from immuneACCESS, are in-frame only. Not every clone is retained; where verified, under half of the shortfall comes from an unresolved V gene, and the cause of the rest is unknown. For V, J and clone size, that table is used; D and trimming come from the DNA. The sample yields around 330,000 clones; 60% to 80% were counted once. Together, the top ten hold roughly 6.3% of the sample.

For TCR beta library preparation, 1.5 to 2 micrograms of genomic DNA were extracted from the cryopreserved PBMCs. High-throughput TCR beta sequencing was performed on longitudinal blood samples from CLL patients receiving ibrutinib monotherapy. The patients took part in an open-label, single-center phase 2 trial of ibrutinib monotherapy. Of note for this clone: Its specific antigen is unknown. No base quality values were provided; no much bigger clone lies one nucleotide off.

The germline V gene provides CDR1 MNHNS and CDR2 SASEGT. The V and J ends are trimmed by 1 base and 3 bases, leaving 4 bases between them. From the cysteine up to the phenylalanine, the CDR3 has a length of 12 residues. Of the read, only the CDR3 DNA is kept; its 36 bases are in frame from base 1. The clonotype was recovered from a human donor with chronic lymphocytic leukemia. The chain is assembled from TRBV6-1 and TRBJ2-7; no confident D gene assignment can be made. Here the sequenced sample was PBMCs, taken after 36 months of ibrutinib treatment. The base sequence is TGTGCCAGCAGTGAAGGCCACTACGAGCAGTACTTC. It translates as CASSEGHYEQYF.